Included here is one T cell receptor beta chain sequence, with context. No antigen is known for it. Base qualities are not provided; no much larger clone lies one nucleotide away. Peripheral blood CD8+ and CD4+ T cells from healthy donors, Susac syndrome patients and multiple sclerosis patients were profiled using high-throughput TCR beta sequencing. Healthy donors were age- and sex-matched controls. CD8+ TEMRA cells were enriched by FACS, while bulk CD8+ and CD4+ T cells were purified by magnetic negative isolation. Blood was collected in EDTA tubes and processed within 24 hours, with PBMCs isolated through density gradient centrifugation. PBMCs intended for TCR sequencing were frozen in liquid nitrogen and were later thawed in a 37 degrees C water bath. Purity of sorted or isolated CD4+, CD8+ and CD8+ TEMRA cells was at least 90%. This entry belongs to a study of CD8 T cells in Susac syndrome (dated by TCRdb to between 2018 and 2020). With regard to the full study: Repertoire sequencing was used to test whether CD8+ T cell activation and differentiation in Susac syndrome was antigen driven. Broader findings and caveats from the paper: The number of individuals in the TCR sequencing and HLA analysis was acknowledged as relatively small.

RNA was extracted with the RNeasy kit and roughly 0.45 to 1 ug was reverse transcribed using random hexamers. The immunoSEQ multiplex PCR assay, covering 54 Vbeta and 13 Jbeta segments, was used to amplify TCR beta CDR3 regions. PCR amplification bias was corrected by using a synthetic template baseline for primer optimization and computational correction. On the authors' methods: Reads were annotated to V, D and J genes per IMGT and analyzed with immunoSEQ Analyzer, keeping only productive sequences. Clonality was computed as one minus Shannon entropy normalized by log2 of the number of productive unique sequences. For each patient and control, public and private clones were evaluated within the 100 most prevalent clones. A clone was defined as Susac-specific if it was absent from the healthy and MS cohorts, from some 1,100 published viral clones and from other ImmuneACCESS disease sequences. The public reads were reprocessed in TCRdb via fastp at Q25 and MiXCR, keeping in-frame beta chains. Rows with a matching CDR3 protein are joined into one entry that keeps the most common DNA and genes. The V and J calls reflect TCRdb's pipeline rather than the authors' work. In this sample the table shows over 95,000 distinct CDR3 sequences, roughly 91% of which occur a single time. The ten top clones hold about 0.14% of the sample.

This TCR was recovered from a human donor in good health. The specimen sequenced was CD4+ T cells from PBMCs.

The CDR3 corresponds to CASSDLSGARIYEQYF. The sequenced DNA is TGTGCCAGCAGTGATCTGTCGGGCGCGAGAATTTACGAGCAGTACTTC. The rearrangement combines TRBV25-1 with TRBJ2-7, with no reliable assignment of the D segment. V and J are truncated by 3 bases and 4 bases respectively, leaving an intervening sequence of 19 bases. CDR1 and CDR2 (MGHDK, SYGVNS) derive from the germline V gene. The CDR3 goes from the cysteine to the phenylalanine over 16 residues. The retained sequence is limited to the CDR3, 48 bases, with the frame set at the first base.